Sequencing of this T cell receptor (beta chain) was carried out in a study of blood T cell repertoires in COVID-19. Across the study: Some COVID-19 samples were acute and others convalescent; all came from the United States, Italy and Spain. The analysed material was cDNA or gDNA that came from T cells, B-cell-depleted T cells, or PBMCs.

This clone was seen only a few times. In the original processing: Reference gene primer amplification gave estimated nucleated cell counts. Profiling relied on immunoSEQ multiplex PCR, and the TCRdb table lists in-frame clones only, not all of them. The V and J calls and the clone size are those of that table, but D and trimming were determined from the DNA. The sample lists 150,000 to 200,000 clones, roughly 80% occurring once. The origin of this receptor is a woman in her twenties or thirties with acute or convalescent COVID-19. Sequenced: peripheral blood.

CDR3 sequence reads: CAISGAGVLGANVLTF. As DNA, the CDR3 is TGTGCCATCAGTGGGGCAGGGGTACTTGGGGCCAACGTCCTGACTTTC. V and J are TRBV10-3 and TRBJ2-6, with D perhaps TRBD1 (6 bases). The CDR3 spans 16 residues. V gave up 4 bases and J gave up 3 bases, with 13 bases separating them. The germline CDR1 and CDR2 sequences are ENHRY and SYGVKD.